Shown below are 5 T cell receptor beta chains from a single sample sequenced in a study of blood T cell repertoires in COVID-19. Assay used: immunoSEQ multiplex PCR; TCRdb lists only in-frame clones, some missing. The sample records some 300,000 clones, 88% being singletons. The source material was PBMCs or T cells enriched from blood (not recorded which). These receptors were taken from a woman aged 55-70 years in a cohort exposed to, infected with or recovered from COVID-19 (not recorded which).

V and J are TRBV30 and TRBJ2-3; 15 nucleotides agree with TRBD2. The germline V gene has CDR1 GTSNPN and CDR2 SVGIG (reference sequence). V lost 1 base and J lost 5; bases outside the gene matches: 4. The CDR3 contains 16 residues. In nucleotides, the CDR3 is TGTGCCTGGAGTGCCTGGACTAGCGGGAGGGTAGATACGCAGTATTTT. Translated, it gives CAWSAWTSGRVDTQYF. The entire variable domain, with the rest obtained from reference TRBV30 and TRBJ2-3, is as follows: SQTIHQWPATLVQPVGSPLSLECTVEGTSNPNLYWYRQAAGRGLQLLFYSVGIGQISSEVPQNLSASRPQDRQFILSSKKLLLSDSGFYLCAWSAWTSGRVDTQYFGPGTRLTVL.

Points on this clone: Other DNA sequences of this sample code for an identical CDR3. The chain combines TRBV7-2 with TRBJ1-1, with TRBD1 as a possible D gene (5 bases). The CDR3 totals 14 residues. Per germline, CDR1 SGHTA and CDR2 FQGNSA. Trimming removed 1 base at V and 1 base at J, with 7 bases between. The CDR3: CASSLVGGNTEAFF. The CDR3 DNA sequence: TGTGCCAGCAGCTTAGTGGGGGGGAACACTGAAGCTTTCTTT.

The rearrangement uses TRBV6-5 and TRBJ1-2, with 7 nucleotides matching TRBD1. CDR1 is MNHEY, CDR2 SVGAGI, per germline. This CDR3 is 15 amino acids long. J was trimmed by 5 bases and V by 6 bases; bases with no gene match: 12. The CDR3 DNA sequence: TGTGCCAGCAGGTTAGGCGAGGGGGCGTTGTATGGCTACACCTTC. It specifies CASRLGEGALYGYTF.

CDR3 residues: CASSLPQPPYGYTF. The CDR3 DNA reads as TGTGCCAGCAGTCTCCCACAGCCGCCCTATGGCTACACCTTC. The chain employs TRBV28 and TRBJ1-2, with unresolved D. Germline-derived CDR1 and CDR2 are MDHEN and SYDVKM. With 5 bases removed from V and 4 bases from J, the gap between germline ends came to 14 bases. The CDR3 runs to 14 residues.

The chain uses TRBV5-6 and TRBJ2-4; 9 bases agree with TRBD1. Germline V gene data show CDR1 as SGHDT and CDR2 as YYEEEE. The V gene end was trimmed by 0 bases and the J gene end by 5 bases; junction bases not matched to a gene: 0. The CDR3 runs to 14 residues. CDR3 coding DNA: TGTGCCAGCAGCTTGGACAGGGGGCAAAACATTCAGTACTTC. The encoded protein is CASSLDRGQNIQYF.